A selection of T cell receptor beta chains follows, all from one sample in a study of cytomegalovirus exposure and HLA in healthy donors. Profiling relied on immunoSEQ multiplex PCR, and the TCRdb table lists in-frame clones only, not all of them. This sample contains 40,000 or so clones. Sequencing was performed on PBMCs. These receptors all come from a male donor in good health and CMV-seronegative. Both conserved end residues are part of each CDR3. A D gene is named only where the DNA matches it firmly.

TRBD2 TRBJ2-3 TRBV4-1 CASSQGEGRTFTDTQYF TGCGCCAGCAGCCAAGGGGAGGGGAGAACTTTCACAGATACGCAGTATTTT
TRBD1 TRBJ1-1 TRBV18 CASSGQGGTEAFF TGTGCCAGCTCAGGACAGGGAGGCACTGAAGCTTTCTTT
TRBD1 TRBJ1-3 TRBV5-6 CASSLQRTGSSGNTIYF TGTGCCAGCAGCTTACAAAGGACAGGGAGCTCTGGAAACACCATATATTTT
TRBD1 TRBJ1-4 TRBV7-9 CASSHRDRDEKLFF TGTGCCAGCAGCCACCGGGACAGGGATGAAAAACTGTTTTTT
TRBD1 TRBJ1-4 TRBV19 CASNKRTGGEKLFF TGTGCCAGTAATAAAAGGACAGGGGGTGAAAAACTGTTTTTT
NA TRBJ1-1 TRBV10-1 CVSSRDTVDTEAFF TGCGTCAGCAGCAGAGACACCGTCGACACTGAAGCTTTCTTT
NA TRBJ2-7 TRBV7-9 CASSVVILTTTYEQYF TGTGCCAGCAGCGTAGTCATCCTGACTACAACCTACGAGCAGTACTTC
NA TRBJ2-3 TRBV18 CASSPGTSPGAAQYF TGTGCCAGCTCACCAGGGACTTCGCCTGGGGCGGCGCAGTATTTT
NA TRBJ2-7 TRBV4-1 CASSRDTPYEQYF TGCGCCAGCAGCCGGGACACCCCTTACGAGCAGTACTTC
NA TRBJ1-2 TRBV7-9 CASSFGGRGGGYGYTF TGTGCCAGCAGCTTTGGGGGTAGGGGGGGCGGCTATGGCTACACCTTC
TRBD2 TRBJ2-7 TRBV18 CASSPPSRGGVFYEQYF TGTGCCAGCTCACCACCGAGCCGGGGGGGGGTTTTCTACGAGCAGTACTTC
TRBD1 TRBJ1-5 TRBV6-1 CASSFQGDLAQPQHF TGTGCCAGCAGTTTTCAGGGGGATTTAGCCCAGCCCCAGCATTTT
NA TRBJ2-7 TRBV7-9 CASSFLTGNPYEQYF TGTGCCAGCAGCTTCCTGACAGGTAATCCCTACGAGCAGTACTTC
NA TRBJ2-5 TRBV7-9 CASSWTATQETQYF TGTGCCAGCAGCTGGACAGCCACTCAAGAGACCCAGTACTTC
NA TRBJ2-5 TRBV7-9 CASSLEFPRGRQETQYF TGTGCCAGCAGCTTAGAGTTCCCGCGGGGACGCCAAGAGACCCAGTACTTC
TRBD1 TRBJ1-5 TRBV11-2 CASSLDSGQGQPQHF TGTGCCAGCAGCTTAGATTCGGGACAGGGTCAGCCCCAGCATTTT
TRBD2 TRBJ2-7 TRBV5-5 CASSEERGGYEQYF TGTGCCAGCAGCGAGGAACGGGGGGGTTACGAGCAGTACTTC
TRBD1 TRBJ1-6 TRBV9 CASSPEEGAGSPLHF TGTGCCAGCAGCCCAGAGGAGGGGGCCGGTTCACCCCTCCACTTT
TRBD2 TRBJ2-1 TRBV7-9 CASSSGTRAHEQFF TGTGCCAGCAGCTCGGGGACTAGGGCCCATGAGCAGTTCTTC
NA TRBJ2-7 TRBV5-1 CASSSFDSSYEQYF TGCGCCAGCAGCTCCTTTGACAGCTCCTACGAGCAGTACTTC
TRBD1 TRBJ1-6 TRBV6-6 CASSYTKTGKYSPLHF TGTGCCAGCAGTTACACCAAGACAGGGAAGTATTCACCCCTCCACTTT
TRBD2 TRBJ2-5 TRBV19 CASSRLRLAGEEETQYF TGTGCCAGTAGCCGTCTCCGACTAGCGGGGGAGGAAGAGACCCAGTACTTC
TRBD1 TRBJ1-1 TRBV5-4 CASSGPGQENTEAFF TGTGCCAGCAGCGGACCGGGACAGGAGAACACTGAAGCTTTCTTT
NA TRBJ1-1 TRBV2 CASSENGRLGLGAEAFF TGTGCCAGCAGTGAAAATGGTAGGCTGGGACTCGGGGCTGAAGCTTTCTTT
TRBD1 TRBJ2-7 TRBV19 CATRQGSYEQYF TGTGCCACCAGACAGGGGAGCTACGAGCAGTACTTC
NA TRBJ1-2 TRBV6-5 CASSSVQFIVWGYTF TGTGCCAGCAGTTCGGTACAGTTCATAGTGTGGGGCTACACCTTC
NA TRBJ2-3 TRBV11-2 CASRRDSTDTQYF TGTGCCAGCAGGAGGGACTCTACAGATACGCAGTATTTT
NA TRBJ1-4 TRBV7-9 CASSTWTDNEKLFF TGTGCCAGCAGCACATGGACAGACAATGAAAAACTGTTTTTT
NA TRBJ1-2 TRBV7-2 CASSLGVGRGSYGYTF TGTGCCAGCAGCTTAGGGGTAGGCAGGGGTTCCTATGGCTACACCTTC
NA TRBJ2-4 TRBV19 CASNSGDSKNIQYF TGTGCCAGTAACTCGGGGGATTCCAAAAACATTCAGTACTTC
NA TRBJ2-3 TRBV4-1 CASSIDSSAATDTQYF TGCGCCAGCAGTATCGACAGCTCGGCGGCCACAGATACGCAGTATTTT
NA TRBJ2-7 TRBV4-1 CASSLDSRRWGQGYEQYF TGCGCCAGCAGCCTTGACTCCCGTAGGTGGGGCCAGGGGTACGAGCAGTACTTC
NA TRBJ1-5 TRBV19 CASSIREGNQPQHF TGTGCCAGTAGTATTCGCGAAGGCAATCAGCCCCAGCATTTT
TRBD1 TRBJ1-2 TRBV11-1 CASSPDRESYGYTF TGTGCCAGCAGCCCGGACAGGGAGAGCTATGGCTACACCTTC
TRBD1 TRBJ1-1 TRBV6-1 CASSEHDRVKAFF TGTGCCAGCAGTGAACATGACAGGGTAAAAGCTTTCTTT
NA TRBJ1-6 TRBV7-2 CASMWGGSPLHF TGTGCCAGCATGTGGGGGGGTTCACCCCTCCACTTT
TRBD1 TRBJ1-1 TRBV5-1 CASSSGTGLNTEAFF TGCGCCAGCAGCTCCGGGACAGGGCTGAACACTGAAGCTTTCTTT
NA TRBJ2-7 TRBV5-8 CASSASYIPYEQYF TGTGCCAGCAGCGCGTCCTATATACCCTACGAGCAGTACTTC
NA TRBJ1-3 TRBV5-1 CASSWTVSSGNTIYF TGCGCCAGCAGCTGGACAGTTAGCTCTGGAAACACCATATATTTT
NA TRBJ1-6 TRBV6-1 CASSEGRGPFSPLHF TGTGCCAGCAGTGAAGGCAGAGGCCCTTTTTCACCCCTCCACTTT
NA TRBJ1-1 TRBV29-1 CSADIPGVAEAFF TGCAGCGCGGACATTCCTGGGGTCGCTGAAGCTTTCTTT
TRBD1 TRBJ2-7 TRBV27 CASSTGQAGGLGSYEQYF TGTGCCAGCAGTACCGGACAGGCAGGCGGCCTCGGGTCCTACGAGCAGTACTTC
TRBD1 TRBJ1-3 TRBV7-9 CASSLAQGAPGNTIYF TGTGCCAGCAGCCTAGCACAGGGGGCCCCTGGAAACACCATATATTTT
TRBD1 TRBJ2-4 TRBV11-2 CASSLVGPGTGGNIQYF TGTGCCAGCAGCTTAGTGGGACCCGGGACAGGGGGAAACATTCAGTACTTC
NA TRBJ1-3 TRBV7-6 CASTPGGPLATIYF TGTGCCAGCACTCCGGGGGGCCCGCTTGCCACCATATATTTT
NA TRBJ2-7 TRBV29-1 CSFLAESAYEQYF TGCAGCTTTCTGGCGGAAAGCGCCTACGAGCAGTACTTC
NA TRBJ1-5 TRBV28 CASSLLGLIQPQHF TGTGCCAGCAGTTTACTGGGCTTAATTCAGCCCCAGCATTTT
NA TRBJ1-2 TRBV13 CASSLRSGSVRVTF TGTGCCAGCAGCTTACGTTCGGGGAGCGTTAGGGTCACCTTC
NA TRBJ1-1 TRBV2 CASSKDRNTEAFF TGTGCCAGCAGTAAAGACAGGAACACTGAAGCTTTCTTT
TRBD1 TRBJ2-1 TRBV13 CASSLMTGGQIFYNEQFF TGTGCCAGCAGCTTAATGACAGGGGGTCAGATCTTCTACAATGAGCAGTTCTTC
NA TRBJ1-1 TRBV19 CASSIAPVNTEAFF TGTGCCAGTAGTATAGCCCCTGTGAACACTGAAGCTTTCTTT
NA TRBJ2-5 TRBV5-5 CASSLGRGGVETQYF TGTGCCAGCAGCTTGGGAAGGGGGGGAGTTGAGACCCAGTACTTC
NA TRBJ1-2 TRBV6-5 CASSYSRDSGYTF TGTGCCAGCAGTTACAGCAGGGACTCTGGCTACACCTTC
TRBD1 TRBJ2-7 TRBV7-2 CASSLQGQTYEQYF TGTGCCAGCAGCCTACAGGGACAGACCTACGAGCAGTACTTC
NA TRBJ2-5 TRBV10-1 CASSGNRRGEETQYF TGCGCCAGCAGTGGGAACCGTCGCGGAGAAGAGACCCAGTACTTC
TRBD2 TRBJ2-2 TRBV6-5 CASSFQRGYTGELFF TGTGCCAGCAGTTTCCAGCGGGGGTACACCGGGGAGCTGTTTTTT
TRBD2 TRBJ2-3 TRBV2 CASSVGGLAGGTDTQYF TGTGCCAGCAGTGTAGGGGGACTAGCGGGGGGCACAGATACGCAGTATTTT